A single sample is the source of the 5 T cell receptor beta chains below, sequenced in a study of PD-1 blockade in classical Hodgkin lymphoma. There was relapse after autologous stem cell transplantation in every patient, and there was variation in brentuximab vedotin exposure. From thawed PBMCs, CD4+ T cells were purified using magnetic negative selection. Data came from immunoSEQ multiplex PCR; TCRdb stores just in-frame clones and leaves some out. The table has around 34,000 clones, 90% seen once. The specimen comprised CD4+ T cells from blood, sampled at baseline. Source of these receptors: a human donor with classical Hodgkin lymphoma.

The rearrangement uses TRBV14 and TRBJ1-4, with D perhaps TRBD1 (5 bases). CDR3 length: 11 amino acids. Trimming stripped 1 base from V and 15 bases from J, with 9 bases between. The V gene's germline CDR1 is SGHDN and CDR2 FVKESK. The CDR3 nucleotides are TGTGCCAGCAGCCAAGTGGGACGGATGTTTTTT. Translating it yields CASSQVGRMFF.

The V gene is TRBV28, the J gene TRBJ1-2, with unresolved D. The V and J ends lost 2 bases and 3 bases respectively, with 4 bases between them. Germline lookup yields CDR1 MDHEN and CDR2 SYDVKM. The CDR3 totals 12 residues. This CDR3 is CASSLADYGYTF. The CDR3 nucleotides are TGTGCCAGCAGTTTAGCAGACTATGGCTACACCTTC.

This chain connects TRBV5-4 to TRBJ2-7; 7 nucleotides agree with TRBD1. The CDR3 spans 15 residues. V dropped 4 bases and J dropped 4; count of bases not matched to a gene: 11. CDR1 and CDR2 (germline): SGHNT, YYREEE (reference sequence). For the CDR3, the DNA is TGTGCCAGCAGCCACGGACAGGCTGGGGCGTACGAGCAGTACTTC. Protein sequence: CASSHGQAGAYEQYF.

The CDR3 DNA follows: TGTGCCAGCAGCTCCCGGGACATGGGGAATGAGCAGTTCTTC. Its translation is CASSSRDMGNEQFF. The chain has TRBV7-9 and TRBJ2-1, with D perhaps matching TRBD1 (6 bases). The CDR3 is 14 amino acids. Germline lookup yields CDR1 SEHNR and CDR2 FQNEAQ (reference sequence). The V end was cut by 4 bases, the J end by 7 bases, with 14 bases between.

The chain has TRBV29-1 and TRBJ2-2; tentatively, D is TRBD1 or TRBD2 (5 bases each). Trimming removed 6 bases from V and 8 bases from J, with 16 bases in between. The CDR3 spans 13 residues. CDR1 is SQVTM and CDR2 is ANQGSEA in the germline V gene. The DNA of the CDR3 is TGCAGCGTCGGGGACCCGATGGCTGGGGAGCTGTTTTTT. Protein product: CSVGDPMAGELFF.